This T cell receptor (beta chain) comes out of a study of cytomegalovirus exposure and HLA in healthy donors. The CDR3 runs to 15 residues. Germline assignment: CDR1 MNHEY and CDR2 SMNVEV (reference sequence). J lost 3 bases, V lost 3 bases, and 6 bases had no gene match. A multiplex PCR was run with 60 Vbeta primers and 13 Jbeta primers. Generated by immunoSEQ multiplex PCR, the TCRdb table keeps only in-frame clones and is missing some. This table has under 200,000 clones, around 80% appearing once. The TCR originated in a man aged 35 to 55 in good health and CMV-seronegative. The chain combines TRBV27 with TRBJ2-7, with 9 bases that match TRBD1. The sequenced sample was PBMCs. The CDR3 here is CASSFLPTGGYEQYF. CDR3 nucleotides: TGTGCCAGCAGTTTCCTCCCGACAGGGGGCTACGAGCAGTACTTC.